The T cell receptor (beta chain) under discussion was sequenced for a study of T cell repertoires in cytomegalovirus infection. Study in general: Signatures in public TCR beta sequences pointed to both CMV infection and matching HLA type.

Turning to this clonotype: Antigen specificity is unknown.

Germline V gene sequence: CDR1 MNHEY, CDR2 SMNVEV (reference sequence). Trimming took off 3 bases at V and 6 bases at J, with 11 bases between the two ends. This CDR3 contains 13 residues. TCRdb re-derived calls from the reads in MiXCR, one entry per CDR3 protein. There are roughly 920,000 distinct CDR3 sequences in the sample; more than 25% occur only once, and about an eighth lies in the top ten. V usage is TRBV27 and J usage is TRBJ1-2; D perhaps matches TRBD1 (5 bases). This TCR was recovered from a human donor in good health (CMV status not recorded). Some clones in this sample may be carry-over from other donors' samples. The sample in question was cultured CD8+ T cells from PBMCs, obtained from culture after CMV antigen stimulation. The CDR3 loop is CASSFKRGDGYTF. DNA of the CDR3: TGTGCCAGCAGTTTCAAAAGGGGAGATGGCTACACCTTC.